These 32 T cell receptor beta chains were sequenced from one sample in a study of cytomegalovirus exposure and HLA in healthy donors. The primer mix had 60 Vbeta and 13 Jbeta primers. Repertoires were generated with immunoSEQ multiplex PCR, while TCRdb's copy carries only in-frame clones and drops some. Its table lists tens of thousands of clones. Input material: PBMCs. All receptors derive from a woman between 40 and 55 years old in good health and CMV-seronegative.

In DNA, the CDR3 is TGTGCCAGCAGCTTGGAACTAGCGGGACGGGGAGATACGCAGTATTTT. Residues: CASSLELAGRGDTQYF. The chain links TRBV5-8 to TRBJ2-3; 10 bases fit TRBD2. CDR1 SGHTS and CDR2 YDEGEE come from the germline V gene. J gave up 5 bases and V 0 bases, and 6 bases lay outside the gene matches. This CDR3 contains 16 residues.

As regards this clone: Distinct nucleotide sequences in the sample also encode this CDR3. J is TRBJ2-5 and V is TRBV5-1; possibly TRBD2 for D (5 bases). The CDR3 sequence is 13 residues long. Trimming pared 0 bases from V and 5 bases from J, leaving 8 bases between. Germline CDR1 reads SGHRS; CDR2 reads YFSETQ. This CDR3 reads CASSLAGKETQYF. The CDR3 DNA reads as TGCGCCAGCAGCTTGGCGGGAAAGGAGACCCAGTACTTC.

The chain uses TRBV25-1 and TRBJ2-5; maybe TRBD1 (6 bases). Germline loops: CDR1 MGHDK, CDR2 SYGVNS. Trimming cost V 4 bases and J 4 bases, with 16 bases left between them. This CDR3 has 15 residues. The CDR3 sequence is CASSARGGSGETQYF. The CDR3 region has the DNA TGTGCCAGCAGTGCACGAGGGGGTTCGGGAGAGACCCAGTACTTC.

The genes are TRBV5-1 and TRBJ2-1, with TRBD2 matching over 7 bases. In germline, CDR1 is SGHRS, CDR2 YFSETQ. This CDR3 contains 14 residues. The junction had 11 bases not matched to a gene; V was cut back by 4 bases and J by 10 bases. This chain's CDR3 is CASSILSGNDEQFF. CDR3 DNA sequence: TGCGCCAGCAGCATCTTAAGCGGGAACGACGAGCAGTTCTTC.

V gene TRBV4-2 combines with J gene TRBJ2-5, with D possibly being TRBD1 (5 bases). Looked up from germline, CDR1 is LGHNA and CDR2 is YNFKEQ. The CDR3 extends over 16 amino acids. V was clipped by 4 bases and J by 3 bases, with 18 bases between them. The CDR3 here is CASSPPGRESKETQYF. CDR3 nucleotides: TGTGCCAGCAGCCCCCCAGGCAGGGAAAGTAAAGAGACCCAGTACTTC.

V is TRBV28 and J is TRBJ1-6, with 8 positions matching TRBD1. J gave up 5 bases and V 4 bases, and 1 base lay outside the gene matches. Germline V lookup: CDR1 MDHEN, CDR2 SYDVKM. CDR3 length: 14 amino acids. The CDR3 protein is CASSSTGDNSPLHF. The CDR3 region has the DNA TGTGCCAGCAGTTCGACAGGGGATAATTCACCCCTCCACTTT.

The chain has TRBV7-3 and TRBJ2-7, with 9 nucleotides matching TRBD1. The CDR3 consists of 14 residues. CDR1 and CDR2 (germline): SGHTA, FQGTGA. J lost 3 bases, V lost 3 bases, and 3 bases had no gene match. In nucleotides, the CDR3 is TGTGCCAGCAGCTTGGGACAGGGCCACTACGAGCAGTACTTC. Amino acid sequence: CASSLGQGHYEQYF.

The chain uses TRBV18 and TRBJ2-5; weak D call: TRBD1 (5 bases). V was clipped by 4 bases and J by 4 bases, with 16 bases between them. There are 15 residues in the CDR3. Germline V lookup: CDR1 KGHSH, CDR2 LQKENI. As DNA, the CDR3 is TGTGCCAGCTCACGATCTCAGGGAAGAGGAGAGACCCAGTACTTC. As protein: CASSRSQGRGETQYF. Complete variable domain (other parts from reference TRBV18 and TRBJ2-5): NAGVMQNPRHLVRRRGQEARLRCSPMKGHSHVYWYRQLPEEGLKFMVYLQKENIIDESGMPKERFSAEFPKEGPSILRIQQVVRGDSAAYFCASSRSQGRGETQYFGPGTRLLVL.

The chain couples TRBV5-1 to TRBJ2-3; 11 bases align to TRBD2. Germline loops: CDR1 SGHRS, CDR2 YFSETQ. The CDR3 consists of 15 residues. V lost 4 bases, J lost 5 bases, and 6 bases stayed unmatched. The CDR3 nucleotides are TGCGCCAGCAGCATCTCCGGGACTAGCGGAGATACGCAGTATTTT. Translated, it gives CASSISGTSGDTQYF.

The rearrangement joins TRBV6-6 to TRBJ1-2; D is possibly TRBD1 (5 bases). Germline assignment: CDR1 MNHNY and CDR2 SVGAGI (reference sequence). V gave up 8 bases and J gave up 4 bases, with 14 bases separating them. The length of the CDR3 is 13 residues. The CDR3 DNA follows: TGTGCCAGCGCGGACGGAGGGGTCTATGGCTACACCTTC. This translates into CASADGGVYGYTF.

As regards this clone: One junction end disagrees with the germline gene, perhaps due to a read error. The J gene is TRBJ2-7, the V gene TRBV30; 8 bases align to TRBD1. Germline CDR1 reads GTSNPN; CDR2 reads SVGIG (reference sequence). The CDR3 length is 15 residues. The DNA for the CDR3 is TGTGCCGGGAGTTACGGGACAGGACAACCGTACGAGCAGTACTTC. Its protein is CAGSYGTGQPYEQYF.

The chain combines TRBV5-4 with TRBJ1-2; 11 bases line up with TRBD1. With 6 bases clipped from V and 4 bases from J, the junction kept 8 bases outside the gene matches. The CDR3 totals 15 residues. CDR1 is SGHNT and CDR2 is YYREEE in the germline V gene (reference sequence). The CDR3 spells CASTGTGTGGYGYTF. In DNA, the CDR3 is TGTGCCAGCACCGGGACCGGGACAGGGGGCTATGGCTACACCTTC.

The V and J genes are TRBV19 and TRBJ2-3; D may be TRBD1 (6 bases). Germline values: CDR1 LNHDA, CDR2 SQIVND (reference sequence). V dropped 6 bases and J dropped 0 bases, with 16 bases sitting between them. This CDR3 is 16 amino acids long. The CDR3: CASSFAGARSTDTQYF. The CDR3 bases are TGTGCCAGTAGCTTCGCAGGGGCTCGTAGCACAGATACGCAGTATTTT.

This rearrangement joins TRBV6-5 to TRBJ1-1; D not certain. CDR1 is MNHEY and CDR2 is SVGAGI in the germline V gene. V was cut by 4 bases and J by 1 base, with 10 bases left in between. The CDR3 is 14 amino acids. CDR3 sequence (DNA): TGTGCCAGCAGTTTCACTGCCCGGAACACTGAAGCTTTCTTT. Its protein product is CASSFTARNTEAFF.

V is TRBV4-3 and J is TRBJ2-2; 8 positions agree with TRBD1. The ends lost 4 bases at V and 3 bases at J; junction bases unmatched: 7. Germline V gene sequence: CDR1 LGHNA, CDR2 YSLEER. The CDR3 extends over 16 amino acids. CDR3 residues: CASSPQQGAHTGELFF. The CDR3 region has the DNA TGCGCCAGCAGCCCCCAGCAGGGGGCTCACACCGGGGAGCTGTTTTTT.

CDR3 bases: TGCGCCAGCAGCGCACAGGGGTATCAGCCCCAGCATTTT. This gives the protein CASSAQGYQPQHF. The chain carries TRBV5-1 and TRBJ1-5, with 7 nucleotides matching TRBD1. The CDR3 sequence is 13 residues long. CDR1 SGHRS and CDR2 YFSETQ come from the germline V gene. The V gene end was trimmed by 4 bases and the J gene end by 5 bases; junction bases not matched to a gene: 3.

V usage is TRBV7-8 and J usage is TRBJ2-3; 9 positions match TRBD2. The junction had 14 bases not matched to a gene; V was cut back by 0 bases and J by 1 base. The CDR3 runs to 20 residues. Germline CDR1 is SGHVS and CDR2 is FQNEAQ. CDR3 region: CASSLAPLPGAGGGTDTQYF. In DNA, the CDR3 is TGTGCCAGCAGCTTAGCGCCCCTCCCGGGAGCGGGAGGAGGCACAGATACGCAGTATTTT.

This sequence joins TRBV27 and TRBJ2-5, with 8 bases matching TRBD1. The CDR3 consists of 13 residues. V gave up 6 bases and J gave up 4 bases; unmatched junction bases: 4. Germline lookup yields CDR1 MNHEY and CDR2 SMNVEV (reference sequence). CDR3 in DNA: TGTGCCAGCAGGGTGACAGGGGCAGAGACCCAGTACTTC. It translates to CASRVTGAETQYF.

The CDR3 spells CSARGSLEAFF. CDR3 in DNA: TGCAGTGCTAGAGGTAGTCTTGAGGCTTTCTTT. The genes are TRBV20-1 and TRBJ1-1; unclear D gene. Germline CDR1 is DFQATT and CDR2 is SNEGSKA (reference sequence). CDR3 length: 11 residues. V was shortened by 1 base and J by 11 bases, with 11 bases between the two germline ends.

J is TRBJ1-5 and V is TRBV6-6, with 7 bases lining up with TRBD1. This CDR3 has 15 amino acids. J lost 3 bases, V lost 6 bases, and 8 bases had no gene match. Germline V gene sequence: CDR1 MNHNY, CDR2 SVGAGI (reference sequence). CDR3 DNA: TGTGCCAGCAGCACCTCCAGGGGGTACAATCAGCCCCAGCATTTT. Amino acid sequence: CASSTSRGYNQPQHF.

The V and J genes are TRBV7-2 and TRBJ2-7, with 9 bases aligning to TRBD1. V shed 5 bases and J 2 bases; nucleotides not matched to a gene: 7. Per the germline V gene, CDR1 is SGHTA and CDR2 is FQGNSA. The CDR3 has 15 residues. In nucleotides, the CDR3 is TGTGCCAGCAGCATAACAGGGGGCATTGCCTACGAGCAGTACTTC. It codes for CASSITGGIAYEQYF. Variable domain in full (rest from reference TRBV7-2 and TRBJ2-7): GAGVSQSPSNKVTEKGKDVELRCDPISGHTALYWYRQSLGQGLEFLIYFQGNSAPDKSGLPSDRFSAERTGGSVSTLTIQRTQQEDSAVYLCASSITGGIAYEQYFGPGTRLTVT.

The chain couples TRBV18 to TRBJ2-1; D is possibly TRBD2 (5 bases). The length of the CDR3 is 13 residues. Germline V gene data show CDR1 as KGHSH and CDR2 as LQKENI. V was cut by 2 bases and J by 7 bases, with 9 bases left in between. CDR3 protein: CASSPMRDNEQFF. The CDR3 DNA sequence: TGTGCCAGCTCACCAATGAGGGATAATGAGCAGTTCTTC. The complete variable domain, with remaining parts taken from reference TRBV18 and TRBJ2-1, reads NAGVMQNPRHLVRRRGQEARLRCSPMKGHSHVYWYRQLPEEGLKFMVYLQKENIIDESGMPKERFSAEFPKEGPSILRIQQVVRGDSAAYFCASSPMRDNEQFFGPGTRLTVL.

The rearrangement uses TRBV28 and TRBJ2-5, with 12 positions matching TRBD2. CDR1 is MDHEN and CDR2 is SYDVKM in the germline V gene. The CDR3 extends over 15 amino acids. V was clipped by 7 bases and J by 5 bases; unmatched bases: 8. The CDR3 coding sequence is TGTGCCAGCACCCTAGCGGGAGGGCCGGGTGAGACCCAGTACTTC. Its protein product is CASTLAGGPGETQYF.

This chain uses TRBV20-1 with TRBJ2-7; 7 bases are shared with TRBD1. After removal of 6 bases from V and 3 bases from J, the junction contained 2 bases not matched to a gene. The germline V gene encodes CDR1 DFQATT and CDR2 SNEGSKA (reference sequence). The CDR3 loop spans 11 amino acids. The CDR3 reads CSARQGYEQYF. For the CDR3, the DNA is TGCAGTGCAAGACAGGGCTACGAGCAGTACTTC.

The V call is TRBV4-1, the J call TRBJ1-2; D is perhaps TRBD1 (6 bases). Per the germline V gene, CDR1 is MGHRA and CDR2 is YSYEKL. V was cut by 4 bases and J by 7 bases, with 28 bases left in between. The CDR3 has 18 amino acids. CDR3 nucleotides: TGCGCCAGCAGCCCCTTCGGGGGGGCCCAAGGCCCCAGAGGTGGCTACACCTTC. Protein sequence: CASSPFGGAQGPRGGYTF.

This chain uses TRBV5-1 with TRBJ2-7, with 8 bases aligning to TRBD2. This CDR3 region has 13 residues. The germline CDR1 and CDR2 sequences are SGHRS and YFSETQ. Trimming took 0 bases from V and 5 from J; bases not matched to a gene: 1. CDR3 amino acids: CASSLVREDEQYF. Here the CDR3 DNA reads TGCGCCAGCAGCTTGGTGCGGGAGGACGAGCAGTACTTC.

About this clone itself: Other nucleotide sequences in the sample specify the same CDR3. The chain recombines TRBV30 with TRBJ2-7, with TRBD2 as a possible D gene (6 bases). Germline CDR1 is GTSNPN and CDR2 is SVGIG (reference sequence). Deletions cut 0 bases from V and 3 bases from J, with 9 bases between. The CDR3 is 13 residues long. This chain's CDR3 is CAWSVFGSYEQYF. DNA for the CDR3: TGTGCCTGGAGTGTTTTCGGGAGCTACGAGCAGTACTTC.

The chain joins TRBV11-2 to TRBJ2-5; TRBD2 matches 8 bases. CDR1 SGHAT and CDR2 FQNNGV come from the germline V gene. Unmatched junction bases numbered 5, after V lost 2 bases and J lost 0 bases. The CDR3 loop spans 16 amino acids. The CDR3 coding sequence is TGTGCCAGCAGCTTACCCCACGGGAGGGACCAAGAGACCCAGTACTTC. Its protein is CASSLPHGRDQETQYF. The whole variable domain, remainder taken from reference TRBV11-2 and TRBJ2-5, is EAGVAQSPRYKIIEKRQSVAFWCNPISGHATLYWYQQILGQGPKLLIQFQNNGVVDDSQLPKDRFSAERLKGVDSTLKIQPAKLEDSAVYLCASSLPHGRDQETQYFGPGTRLLVL.

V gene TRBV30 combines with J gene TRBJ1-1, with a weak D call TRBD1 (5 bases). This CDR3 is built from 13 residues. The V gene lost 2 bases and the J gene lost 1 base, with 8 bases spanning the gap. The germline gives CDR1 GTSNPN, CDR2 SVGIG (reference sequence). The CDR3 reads CAWSPRANTEAFF. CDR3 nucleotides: TGTGCCTGGAGTCCCAGGGCGAACACTGAAGCTTTCTTT.

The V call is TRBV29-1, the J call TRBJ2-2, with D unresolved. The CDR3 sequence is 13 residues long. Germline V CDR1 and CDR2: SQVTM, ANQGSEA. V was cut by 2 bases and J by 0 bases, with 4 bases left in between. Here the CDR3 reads CSVEPANTGELFF. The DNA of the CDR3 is TGCAGCGTTGAACCGGCGAACACCGGGGAGCTGTTTTTT.

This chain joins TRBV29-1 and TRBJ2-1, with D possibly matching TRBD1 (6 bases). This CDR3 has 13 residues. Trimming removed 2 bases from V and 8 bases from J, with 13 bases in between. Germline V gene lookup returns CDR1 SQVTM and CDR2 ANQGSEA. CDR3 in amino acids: CSVELDNRDEQFF. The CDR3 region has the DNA TGCAGCGTTGAATTGGATAACAGGGATGAGCAGTTCTTC.

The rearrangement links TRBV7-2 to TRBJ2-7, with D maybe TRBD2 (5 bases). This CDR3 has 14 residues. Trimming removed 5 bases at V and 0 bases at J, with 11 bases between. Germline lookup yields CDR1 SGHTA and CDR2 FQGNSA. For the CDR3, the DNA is TGTGCCAGCAGCGAGGGATTTAGCTCCTACGAGCAGTACTTC. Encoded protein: CASSEGFSSYEQYF.